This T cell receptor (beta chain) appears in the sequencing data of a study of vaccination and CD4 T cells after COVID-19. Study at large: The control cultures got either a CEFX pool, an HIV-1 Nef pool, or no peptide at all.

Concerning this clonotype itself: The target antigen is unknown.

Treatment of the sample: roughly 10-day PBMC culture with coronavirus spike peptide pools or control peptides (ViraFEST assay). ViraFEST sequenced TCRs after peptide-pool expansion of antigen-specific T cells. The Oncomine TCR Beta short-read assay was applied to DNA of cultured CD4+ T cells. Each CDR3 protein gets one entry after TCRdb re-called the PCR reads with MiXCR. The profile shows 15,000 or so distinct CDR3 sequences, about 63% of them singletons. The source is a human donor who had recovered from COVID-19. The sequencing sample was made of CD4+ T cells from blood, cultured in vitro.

The CDR3 DNA reads TGTGCCTGGAGGACTGCTTACCGCGGAGGCTACACCTTC. This sequence encodes CAWRTAYRGGYTF. This chain links TRBV30 with TRBJ1-2; D gene unclear. The V and J ends lost 3 bases and 8 bases respectively, with 16 bases between them. The length of the CDR3 is 13 residues. In germline, CDR1 is GTSNPN, CDR2 SVGIG (reference sequence).